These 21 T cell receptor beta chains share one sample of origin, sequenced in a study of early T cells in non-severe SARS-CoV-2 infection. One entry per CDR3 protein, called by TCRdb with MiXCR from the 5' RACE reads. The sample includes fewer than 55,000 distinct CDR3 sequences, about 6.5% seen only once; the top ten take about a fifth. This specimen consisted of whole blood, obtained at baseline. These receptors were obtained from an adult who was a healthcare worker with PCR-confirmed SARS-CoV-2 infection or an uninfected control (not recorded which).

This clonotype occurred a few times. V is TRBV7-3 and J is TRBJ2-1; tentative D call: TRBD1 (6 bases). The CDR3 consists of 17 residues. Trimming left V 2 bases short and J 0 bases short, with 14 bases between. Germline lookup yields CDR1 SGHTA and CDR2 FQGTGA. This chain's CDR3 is CASSLSSQGSSYNEQFF. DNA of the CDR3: TGTGCCAGCAGCTTATCTAGTCAGGGGAGCTCCTACAATGAGCAGTTCTTC.

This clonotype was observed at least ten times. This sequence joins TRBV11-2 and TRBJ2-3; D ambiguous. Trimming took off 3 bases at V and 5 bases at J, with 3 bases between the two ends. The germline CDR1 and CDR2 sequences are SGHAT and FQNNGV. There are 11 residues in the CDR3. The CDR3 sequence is CASSLRDTQYF. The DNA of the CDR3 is TGTGCCAGCAGCTTGCGAGATACGCAGTATTTT.

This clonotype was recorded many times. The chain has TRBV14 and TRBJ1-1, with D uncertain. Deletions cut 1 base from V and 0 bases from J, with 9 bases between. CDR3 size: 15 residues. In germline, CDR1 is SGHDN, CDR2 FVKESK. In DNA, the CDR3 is TGTGCCAGCAGCCAAGCAGCAGGATTGAACACTGAAGCTTTCTTT. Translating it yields CASSQAAGLNTEAFF.

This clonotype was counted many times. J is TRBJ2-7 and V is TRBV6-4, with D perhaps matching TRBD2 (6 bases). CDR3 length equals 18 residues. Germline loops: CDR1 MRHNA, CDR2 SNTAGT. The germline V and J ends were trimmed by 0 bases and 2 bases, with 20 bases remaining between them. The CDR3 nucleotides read TGTGCCAGCAGTGACTCGCGTGTCTTGACGGGGGTCCCCTACGAGCAGTACTTC. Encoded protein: CASSDSRVLTGVPYEQYF.

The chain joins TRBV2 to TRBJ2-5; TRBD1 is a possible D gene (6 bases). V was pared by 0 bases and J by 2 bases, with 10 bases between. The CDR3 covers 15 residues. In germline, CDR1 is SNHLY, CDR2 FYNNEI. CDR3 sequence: CASSEAEGHQETQYF. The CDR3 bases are TGTGCCAGCAGTGAAGCCGAGGGACATCAAGAGACCCAGTACTTC.

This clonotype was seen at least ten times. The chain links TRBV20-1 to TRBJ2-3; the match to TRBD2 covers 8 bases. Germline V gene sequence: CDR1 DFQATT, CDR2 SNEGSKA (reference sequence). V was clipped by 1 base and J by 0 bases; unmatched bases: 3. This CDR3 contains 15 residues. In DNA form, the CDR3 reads TGCAGTGCTAGAGCACTAGCGGAGAGCACAGATACGCAGTATTTT. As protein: CSARALAESTDTQYF.

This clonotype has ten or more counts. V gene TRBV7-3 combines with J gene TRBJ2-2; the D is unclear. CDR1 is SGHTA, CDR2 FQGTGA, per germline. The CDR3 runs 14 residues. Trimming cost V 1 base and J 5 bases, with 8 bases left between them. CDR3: CASSLNGKTGELFF. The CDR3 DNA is TGTGCCAGCAGCTTAAATGGGAAAACCGGGGAGCTGTTTTTT.

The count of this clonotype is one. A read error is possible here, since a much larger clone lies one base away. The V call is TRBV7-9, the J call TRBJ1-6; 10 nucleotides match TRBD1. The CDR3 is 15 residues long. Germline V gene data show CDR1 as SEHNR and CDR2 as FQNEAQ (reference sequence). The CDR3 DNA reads TGTGCCAGCAGCTTAGGGACAGGGGGTAATTCACCCCTCTACTTT. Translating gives CASSLGTGGNSPLYF.

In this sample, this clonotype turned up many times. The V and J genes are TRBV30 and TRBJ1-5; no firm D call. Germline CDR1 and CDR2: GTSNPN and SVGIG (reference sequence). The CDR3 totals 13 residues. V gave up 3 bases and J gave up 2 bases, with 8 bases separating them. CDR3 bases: TGTGCCTGGAGCGCGTATGGCAATCAGCCCCAGCATTTT. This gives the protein CAWSAYGNQPQHF.

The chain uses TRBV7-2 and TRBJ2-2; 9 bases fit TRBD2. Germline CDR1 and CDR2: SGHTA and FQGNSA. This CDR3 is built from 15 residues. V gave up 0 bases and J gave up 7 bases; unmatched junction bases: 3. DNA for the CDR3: TGTGCCAGCAGCTTAGCGGGGACTAGCCACGGGGAGCTGTTTTTT. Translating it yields CASSLAGTSHGELFF.

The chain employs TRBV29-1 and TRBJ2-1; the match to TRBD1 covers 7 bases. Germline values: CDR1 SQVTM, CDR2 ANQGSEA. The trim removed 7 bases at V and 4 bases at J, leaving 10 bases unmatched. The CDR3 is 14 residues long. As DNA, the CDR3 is TGCAGCGCCGGAATAGGGACAGTTTACAATGAGCAGTTCTTC. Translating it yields CSAGIGTVYNEQFF.

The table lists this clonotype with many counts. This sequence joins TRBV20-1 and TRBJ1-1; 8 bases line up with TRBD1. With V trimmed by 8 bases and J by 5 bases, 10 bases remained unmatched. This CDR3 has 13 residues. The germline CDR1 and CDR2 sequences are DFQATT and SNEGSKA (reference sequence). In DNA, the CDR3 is TGCAGTATTCCAGGGGGCCGGGGGACTGAAGCTTTCTTT. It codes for CSIPGGRGTEAFF.

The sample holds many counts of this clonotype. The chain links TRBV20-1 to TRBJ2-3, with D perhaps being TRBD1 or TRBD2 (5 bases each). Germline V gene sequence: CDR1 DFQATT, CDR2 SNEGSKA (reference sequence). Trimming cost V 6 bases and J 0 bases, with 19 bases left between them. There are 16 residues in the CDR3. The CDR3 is CSAGAIGSSSTDTQYF. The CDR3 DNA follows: TGCAGTGCCGGGGCTATTGGCAGTTCTAGCACAGATACGCAGTATTTT.

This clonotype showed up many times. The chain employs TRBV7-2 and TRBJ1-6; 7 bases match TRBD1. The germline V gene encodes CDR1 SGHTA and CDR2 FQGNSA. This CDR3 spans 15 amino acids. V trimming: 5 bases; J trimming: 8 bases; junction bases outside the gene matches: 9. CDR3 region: CASSPPGRGHSPLHF. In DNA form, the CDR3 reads TGTGCCAGCAGCCCGCCCGGGAGGGGGCATTCACCCCTCCACTTT.

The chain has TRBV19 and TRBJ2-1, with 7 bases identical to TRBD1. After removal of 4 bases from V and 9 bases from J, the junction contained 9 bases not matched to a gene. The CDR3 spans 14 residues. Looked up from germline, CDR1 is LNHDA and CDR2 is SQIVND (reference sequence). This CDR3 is CASSRAQGEFEQFF. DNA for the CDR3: TGTGCCAGTAGTAGGGCTCAGGGGGAATTTGAGCAGTTCTTC.

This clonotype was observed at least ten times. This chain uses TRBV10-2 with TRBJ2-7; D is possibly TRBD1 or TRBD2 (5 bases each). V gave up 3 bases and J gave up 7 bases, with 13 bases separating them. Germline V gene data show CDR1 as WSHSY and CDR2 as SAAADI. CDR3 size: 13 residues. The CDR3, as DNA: TGCGCCAGCAGTGATGGTCTTGGGGGAGAGCAGTACTTC. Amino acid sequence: CASSDGLGGEQYF.

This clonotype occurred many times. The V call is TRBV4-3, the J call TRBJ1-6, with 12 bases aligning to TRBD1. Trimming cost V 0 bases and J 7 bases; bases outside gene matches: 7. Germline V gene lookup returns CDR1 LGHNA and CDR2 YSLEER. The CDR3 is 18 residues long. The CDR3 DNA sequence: TGCGCCAGCAGCCAAGACACCGGGACAGGGGGCGAAAATTCACCCCTCCACTTT. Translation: CASSQDTGTGGENSPLHF.

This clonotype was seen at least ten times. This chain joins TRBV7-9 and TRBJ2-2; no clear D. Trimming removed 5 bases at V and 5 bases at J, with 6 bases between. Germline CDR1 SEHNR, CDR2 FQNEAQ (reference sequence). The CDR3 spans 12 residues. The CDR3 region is CASSPTTGELFF. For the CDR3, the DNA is TGTGCCAGCAGCCCTACAACCGGGGAGCTGTTTTTT.

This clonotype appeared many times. The CDR3 nucleotides are TGTGCCAGCAGCCTATCAGCTAACAATGAGCAGTTCTTC. The encoded protein is CASSLSANNEQFF. The genes are TRBV7-9 and TRBJ2-1; D unclear. V lost 5 bases and J lost 5, with 10 bases in between. The germline V gene has CDR1 SEHNR and CDR2 FQNEAQ (reference sequence). The CDR3 is made up of 13 amino acids.

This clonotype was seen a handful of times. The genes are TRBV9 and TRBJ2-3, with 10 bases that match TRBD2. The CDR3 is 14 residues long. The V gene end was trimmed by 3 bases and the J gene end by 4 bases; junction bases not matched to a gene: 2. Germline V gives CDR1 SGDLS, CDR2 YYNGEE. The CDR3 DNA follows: TGTGCCAGCAGCGCAGGACTAGCGGCAGATACGCAGTATTTT. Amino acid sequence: CASSAGLAADTQYF.

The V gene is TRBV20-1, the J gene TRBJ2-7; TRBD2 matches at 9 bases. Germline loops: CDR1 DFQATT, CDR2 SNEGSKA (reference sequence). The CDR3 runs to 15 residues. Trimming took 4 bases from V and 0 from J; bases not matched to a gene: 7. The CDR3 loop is CSATPTSGPSYEQYF. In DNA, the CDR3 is TGCAGTGCTACCCCGACTAGCGGTCCCTCCTACGAGCAGTACTTC.